This T cell receptor beta chain comes out of a study of shared clonotypes between healthy human individuals (dated by TCRdb to the early 2020s). Context from the whole study: A couple of women and three men aged 18 to 49 years were included in the cohort. For each donor, three plates each were used for CD4 naive and CD4 memory, two plates were used for CD8 naive, and one plate was used for CD8 memory. Blood TCR repertoires of four to six healthy adults were deeply sequenced to estimate repertoire size and the extent of clonotype sharing between individuals. Per donor, leukapheresis produced somewhere between about 0.8 and 9 billion PBMCs. To increase sequencing depth and limit assay-specific biases, TCR repertoire library preparation and sequencing were carried out by different laboratories using diverse techniques. Broader findings and caveats from the paper: Sampling was restricted to blood, and TCR repertoires in tissues likely differ from the TCR repertoires found in blood. Because the study included a small number of donors, the genetic and exposure-history diversity represented was limited. Compared with non-shared clonotypes, the clonotypes found in all four sorted-subset donors had higher generation probabilities. Rarefaction of sorted-subset datasets indicated incomplete sequencing despite the large sequencing depth. When several donors were compared, the shared fraction of clonotypes was 5% to 6.5% for naive CD4, roughly 3.3% for naive CD8, more than 2% for memory CD4, and less than 0.5% for memory CD8. Based on pairwise subsampling, the degree of clonotype sharing among donors was expected to be affected by sequencing depth. Estimated clonotype richness was generally larger for naive than for memory subsets.

The donors were healthy, HIV-negative adults with no recently reported acute infections or vaccinations. Every donor was a Caucasian adult living in Nashville, Tennessee, USA. CD4+ T cells were enriched through magnetic negative selection, after which naive cells were positively selected on CD45RA and the remaining negative fraction served as the memory subset. Blood was obtained by leukapheresis, after which PBMCs were separated by Ficoll-Histopaque density gradient centrifugation and cryopreserved in liquid nitrogen vapor phase. Purity and quantity of every magnetically sorted T cell population were checked by analytical flow cytometry. Each sorted fraction had its genomic DNA isolated and then quantified by UV absorbance on a Nanodrop 2000c. In the germline V gene, CDR1 corresponds to MNHEY and CDR2 to SVGAGI. Relative to germline, V is 5 bases shorter and J is 1 base shorter, with 6 bases between their ends. Including the terminal cysteine and phenylalanine, the CDR3 comprises 14 residues. Only CDR3 DNA remains: 42 bases, in frame from the first base.

Details on this clone: No antigen is known for it. No base-level quality is on record; no much larger clone is a single base apart.

TCR CDR3 regions were amplified from genomic DNA by multiplex PCR using the deep immunoSEQ assay. Extracted genomic DNA from each cell subset was spread evenly across all wells of several immunoSEQ 96-well plates, with each plate serving as a replicate. For sorted subsets, 200 to 250 ng of genomic DNA, equivalent to 25,000 to 30,000 T cell genomes, went into each replicate PCR. Purified libraries were measured with a Qubit 3.0 fluorometer, size-checked on a Bioanalyzer 2100, and measured again with the KAPA Library Quantification kit. Every immunoSEQ 96-well plate was sequenced on a dedicated single-read 150-cycle Illumina NextSeq 550 flow cell. Concerning the study's data processing: Because only junctional sequences without quality scores were contained in the immunoSEQ output, filtering matching that applied to full-length reads could not be performed. Sequences were annotated with PyIR, a Python wrapper for IgBLAST v1.9, using IMGT germline references to assign V/J genes and CDR3. Any read was removed if the V/J assignment was weak (E-value above 1e-6), the CDR3 was missing, or the read contained stop codons, out-of-frame junctions, or ambiguous translated residues. V3J clonotypes were defined by identical inferred V gene, J gene, and CDR3 amino acid sequence. Percentage overlap between repertoires was calculated by dividing the number of shared unique clonotypes by the size of the smaller repertoire. Richness of each repertoire was evaluated using RTK rarefaction, the Chao1 estimator, and Recon v2.1 estimates of unobserved clonotypes. For all TCRbeta clonotypes obtained by the gDNA method from a few donors, generation probabilities were computed with OLGA. This is the immuneACCESS table as TCRdb keeps it, with only in-frame sequences that have V and J called. A part of the clones is gone; compared with another copy, unresolved V genes explain less than half, and the rest is unexplained. That table gives V, J and clone size, and the DNA gave D and trimming. This sample lists 2 million to 2.5 million clones; approximately 96% were detected once. The ten largest clones capture 0.1% to 0.15% of the sample.

The sequence was collected from a man between 18 and 35 years old in good health. What was sequenced was naive CD4+ T cells sorted from blood. What this sample's cell subset or site label stands for: CD45RA+ positively selected. The chain couples TRBV6-5 to TRBJ1-6; the D gene is unclear. The DNA sequence reads TGTGCCAGCAGTGTCATGTCCTATAATTCACCCCTCCACTTT. It is translated as CASSVMSYNSPLHF.